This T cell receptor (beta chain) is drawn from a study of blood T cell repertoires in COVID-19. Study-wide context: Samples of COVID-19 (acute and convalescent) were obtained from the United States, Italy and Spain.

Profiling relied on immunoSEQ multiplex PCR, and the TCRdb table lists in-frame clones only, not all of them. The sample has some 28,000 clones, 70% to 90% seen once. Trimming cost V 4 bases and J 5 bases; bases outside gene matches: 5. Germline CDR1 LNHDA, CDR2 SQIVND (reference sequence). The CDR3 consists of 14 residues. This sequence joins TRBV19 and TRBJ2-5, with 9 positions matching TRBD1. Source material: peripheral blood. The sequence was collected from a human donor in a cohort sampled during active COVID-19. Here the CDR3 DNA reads TGTGCCAGTAGTAAGGACAGGGGAGGGGAGACCCAGTACTTC. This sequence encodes CASSKDRGGETQYF.